This TCR beta chain was observed in a study of cytomegalovirus exposure and HLA in healthy donors. Study results and limitations: An apparent linkage of common viral pathogens to several of the most significant clusters emerged in a later analysis.

The junction had 5 bases not matched to a gene; V was cut back by 6 bases and J by 3 bases. Germline CDR1 SGHDN, CDR2 FVKESK. This CDR3 spans 13 amino acids. 13 Jbeta primers and 60 Vbeta primers were used for the PCR. Profiling relied on immunoSEQ multiplex PCR, and the TCRdb table lists in-frame clones only, not all of them. The sample contains about 89,000 clones, roughly 70% of which appear only once. Only one count was recorded for this clone. Its antigen is undetermined. Sequenced: PBMCs. The source is a male donor in good health and CMV-seronegative. The gene calls are TRBV14 and TRBJ2-7; 7 bases line up with TRBD1. The CDR3 nucleotides are TGTGCCAGCAGAGGGGGCTCAGGCTACGAGCAGTACTTC. Its translation: CASRGGSGYEQYF.